This TCR beta chain emerged from a study of cytomegalovirus exposure and HLA in healthy donors. V was cut by 0 bases and J by 10 bases, with 10 bases left in between. CDR3 length: 13 residues. The germline CDR1 and CDR2 sequences are MGHRA and YSYEKL. It was with 60 Vbeta and 13 Jbeta primers that the PCR ran. TCRdb's copy holds only in-frame clones and misses some; the assay was immunoSEQ multiplex PCR. The profile shows 150,000 to 200,000 clones, about 81% of them singletons. This receptor was taken from a man between 18 and 29 years old in good health and CMV-seronegative. Input material: PBMCs. The V gene is TRBV4-1, the J gene TRBJ2-1; D is perhaps TRBD2 (5 bases). The CDR3 bases are TGCGCCAGCAGCCAAGAAAGGAGGTGGGAGCAGTTCTTC. Amino acid sequence: CASSQERRWEQFF.